This T cell receptor beta chain stems from a study of technical replicates of blood from a few donors. The CDR3 has 12 residues. Trimming left V 2 bases short and J 6 bases short, with 5 bases between. Germline loops: CDR1 LGHNA, CDR2 YSLEER. TCRdb keeps only in-frame clones here, not all; method: immunoSEQ multiplex PCR. The sample has 75,000 to 90,000 clones; around 90% are singletons. This chain connects TRBV4-3 to TRBJ2-1; D unresolved. The TCR was taken from a human donor in good health. The source material was T cells isolated from PBMCs. The CDR3 loop is CASSQRGNEQFF. The CDR3 region has the DNA TGCGCCAGCAGCCAAAGAGGCAATGAGCAGTTCTTC.